This TCR beta chain derives from a study of OX40 agonist ivuxolimab in advanced cancers. Overall study context: People who had prior anti-PD-1, anti-PD-L1 or anti-CTLA-4 therapy could take part, and under 45% had some. Broader study findings: CD8+ T cells averaged more expanded clones than CD4+.

As regards this clone: The antigen remains unidentified.

Only in-frame clones appear in the TCRdb table, and some are missing; sequencing was by immunoSEQ multiplex PCR. This table has fewer than 85,000 clones, roughly 83% appearing once. Germline CDR1 MDHEN, CDR2 SYDVKM. The CDR3 length is 17 residues. With 6 bases removed from V and 2 bases from J, the gap between germline ends came to 21 bases. Exclusion applied to patients with autoimmune disease history or systemic immunosuppression. This sequence originates from an adult with an advanced solid tumor such as melanoma, head and neck, liver or kidney cancer. V and J are TRBV28 and TRBJ2-3; D unclear. Sequenced here: CD4+ or CD8+ T cells sorted from blood, sampled in a trial of the OX40 agonist ivuxolimab. CDR3 protein: CASRTPAATGYTDTQYF. As DNA, the CDR3 is TGTGCCAGCAGGACTCCGGCGGCTACCGGGTACACAGATACGCAGTATTTT. Variable domain in full (rest from reference TRBV28 and TRBJ2-3): DVKVTQSSRYLVKRTGEKVFLECVQDMDHENMFWYRQDPGLGLRLIYFSYDVKMKEKGDIPEGYSVSREKKERFSLILESASTNQTSMYLCASRTPAATGYTDTQYFGPGTRLTVL.